Presented here are 32 T cell receptor beta chains from one specimen sequenced in a study of shared clonotypes between healthy human individuals (dated by TCRdb to the early 2020s). Libraries were prepared through the immunoSEQ multiplex PCR assay. TCRdb obtained this table from immuneACCESS and retained in-frame rearrangements with V and J assigned. These tables miss some clones; where compared with another copy, unresolved V genes account for less than half of the shortfall, and the remainder is unexplained. The sample includes around 940,000 clones, with 70% to 85% observed a single time. The ten largest clones add up to 1.5% of the sample. Sequencing was done on a sample of memory CD4+ T cells sorted from blood. What the cell subset or site label conveys for this sample: CD45RA-negative fraction. These receptors were collected from a man between 18 and 29 years old in good health.

The chain joins TRBV20-1 to TRBJ1-2; D is unresolved. V shed 3 bases and J shed 3 bases, with 5 bases lying between them. This CDR3 has 11 amino acids. Germline loops: CDR1 DFQATT, CDR2 SNEGSKA (reference sequence). The CDR3 reads CSASVYYGYTF. In DNA, the CDR3 is TGCAGTGCTAGTGTTTACTATGGCTACACCTTC.

This clone showed up just a few times. Germline and junction disagree at one end, which may indicate a read error. The V call is TRBV5-4, the J call TRBJ1-2; TRBD1 matches 12 bases. Germline CDR1 and CDR2: SGHNT and YYREEE (reference sequence). The CDR3 contains 13 residues. CDR3 sequence: CASSELPGQGALF. CDR3 DNA sequence: TGTGCCAGCAGCGAACTTCCGGGACAGGGGGCTCTTTTC.

With respect to this clone: Distinct nucleotide sequences in the sample also encode this CDR3. V is TRBV10-3 and J is TRBJ1-2, with 8 bases lining up with TRBD1. The V gene's germline CDR1 is ENHRY and CDR2 SYGVKD. V was clipped by 6 bases and J by 6 bases; unmatched bases: 3. The CDR3 covers 12 residues. CDR3 residues: CAIRGTGDGYTF. The CDR3 nucleotides are TGTGCCATCAGGGGGACAGGTGATGGCTACACCTTC.

V gene TRBV5-1 combines with J gene TRBJ2-4; 8 bases agree with TRBD1. Germline V gene data show CDR1 as SGHRS and CDR2 as YFSETQ. Trimming took 5 bases from V and 5 from J; bases not matched to a gene: 6. The CDR3 has 14 amino acids. CDR3 region: CASSLGTGENIQYF. In nucleotides, the CDR3 is TGCGCCAGCAGTTTAGGGACAGGAGAAAACATTCAGTACTTC.

The chain uses TRBV18 and TRBJ1-1; no definite D call. V lost 1 base and J 1 base, leaving 13 bases between the germline ends. Germline assignment: CDR1 KGHSH and CDR2 LQKENI. This CDR3 is built from 16 residues. In nucleotides, the CDR3 is TGTGCCAGCTCACCACGGTCACTTGGGCCGAACACTGAAGCTTTCTTT. Its protein product is CASSPRSLGPNTEAFF.

The chain carries TRBV13 and TRBJ2-1, with a tentative D call TRBD2 (6 bases). Germline CDR1 is PRHDT and CDR2 is FYEKMQ (reference sequence). The CDR3 extends over 14 amino acids. V was trimmed by 0 bases and J by 9 bases, leaving 12 bases between them. The CDR3 DNA follows: TGTGCCAGCAGCTTAGGCCAGGGAGGACGTGAGCAGTTCTTC. Protein product: CASSLGQGGREQFF.

The chain combines TRBV30 with TRBJ1-1; maybe TRBD1 (5 bases). The CDR3 extends over 11 amino acids. The ends were cut back, 8 bases at V and 6 bases at J, with 13 bases in the middle. Germline assignment: CDR1 GTSNPN and CDR2 SVGIG (reference sequence). CDR3 loop: CAGWRGAEAFF. The CDR3 DNA reads TGTGCCGGGTGGCGGGGCGCTGAAGCTTTCTTT.

The chain carries TRBV30 and TRBJ2-1, with 10 bases that match TRBD1. CDR3 length equals 15 residues. V dropped 4 bases and J dropped 6; count of bases not matched to a gene: 9. The germline V gene has CDR1 GTSNPN and CDR2 SVGIG (reference sequence). The CDR3 coding sequence is TGTGCCTGGAAGAGGACAGGGGGGTTTAGCAATGAGCAGTTCTTC. It yields the protein CAWKRTGGFSNEQFF.

The chain joins TRBV2 to TRBJ1-6; 9 nucleotides line up with TRBD1. Germline-derived CDR1 and CDR2 are SNHLY and FYNNEI. The CDR3 length is 14 residues. V lost 8 bases to trimming and J lost 3 bases; unmatched junction nucleotides: 2. The CDR3 sequence is CASGDRVYNSPLHF. As DNA, the CDR3 is TGTGCCAGCGGGGACAGGGTCTATAATTCACCCCTCCACTTT. Looking up the rest from reference TRBV2 and TRBJ1-6 gives the full variable domain: EPEVTQTPSHQVTQMGQEVILRCVPISNHLYFYWYRQILGQKVEFLVSFYNNEISEKSEIFDDQFSVERPDGSNFTLKIRSTKLEDSAMYFCASGDRVYNSPLHFGNGTRLTVT.

This sequence joins TRBV9 and TRBJ2-5, with no clear D. The CDR3 totals 14 residues. Germline values: CDR1 SGDLS, CDR2 YYNGEE. The germline V and J ends were trimmed by 4 bases and 5 bases, with 15 bases remaining between them. The CDR3, as DNA: TGTGCCAGCAGCACGGGTTTCCTCAGTGAGACCCAGTACTTC. Its translation is CASSTGFLSETQYF.

This clone was detected a few times. The V gene is TRBV7-9, the J gene TRBJ1-3; no clear D gene. This CDR3 spans 16 amino acids. The germline V gene has CDR1 SEHNR and CDR2 FQNEAQ (reference sequence). V lost 5 bases to trimming and J lost 3 bases, with 17 bases between them. The CDR3 spells CASSPPGPSGGNTIYF. CDR3 DNA sequence: TGTGCCAGCAGCCCCCCGGGCCCCAGTGGTGGAAACACCATATATTTT.

The rearrangement links TRBV19 to TRBJ2-2; TRBD1 matches at 9 bases. Losses at the gene ends were 8 bases for V and 3 bases for J; bases not matched to a gene: 1. The CDR3 runs 13 residues. Germline CDR1 is LNHDA and CDR2 is SQIVND (reference sequence). CDR3 sequence: CASWDRDTGELFF. The CDR3, as DNA: TGTGCCAGTTGGGACAGGGACACCGGGGAGCTGTTTTTT.

The V gene is TRBV19, the J gene TRBJ2-6; D is possibly TRBD2 (5 bases). This CDR3 contains 15 residues. Germline V gene data show CDR1 as LNHDA and CDR2 as SQIVND (reference sequence). Trimming stripped 3 bases from V and 0 bases from J, with 6 bases between. The CDR3 coding sequence is TGTGCCAGTAGTATGGAGGCCTCTGGGGCCAACGTCCTGACTTTC. Translating gives CASSMEASGANVLTF.

J is TRBJ1-5 and V is TRBV5-1; 9 bases match TRBD1. Trimming at V came to 4 bases and at J to 3 bases, leaving 5 bases not matched to a gene. Germline CDR1 and CDR2: SGHRS and YFSETQ. This CDR3 spans 15 amino acids. The CDR3 loop reads CASSVTGGDNQPQHF. Here the CDR3 DNA reads TGCGCCAGCAGCGTGACAGGGGGGGACAATCAGCCCCAGCATTTT.

In its sample, this clone was seen many times. This chain links TRBV7-3 with TRBJ2-1; 8 bases line up with TRBD2. The CDR3 contains 15 residues. V shed 3 bases and J 8 bases; nucleotides not matched to a gene: 9. CDR1 is SGHTA and CDR2 is FQGTGA in the germline V gene. CDR3 bases: TGTGCCAGCAGCTTTCACGCGGGGGGAAGTTATGAGCAGTTCTTC. Its translation is CASSFHAGGSYEQFF.

The chain links TRBV5-1 to TRBJ2-2; D gene ambiguous. This CDR3 has 12 amino acids. The germline V gene has CDR1 SGHRS and CDR2 YFSETQ. Trimming took off 4 bases at V and 3 bases at J, with 4 bases between the two ends. The CDR3 region is CASSKDTGELFF. The CDR3 DNA is TGCGCCAGCAGCAAGGACACCGGGGAGCTGTTTTTT.

This rearrangement joins TRBV29-1 to TRBJ2-1; maybe TRBD2 (6 bases). Germline assignment: CDR1 SQVTM and CDR2 ANQGSEA. Trimming cost V 7 bases and J 7 bases, with 26 bases left between them. The CDR3 is made up of 16 amino acids. The CDR3 coding sequence is TGCAGCGCTGAGACCCTTGGAGGGACCCACTGGAATGAGCAGTTCTTC. Translating gives CSAETLGGTHWNEQFF.

V gene TRBV10-1 combines with J gene TRBJ2-1, with 10 bases lining up with TRBD2. The germline gives CDR1 WNHNN, CDR2 SYGVQD (reference sequence). Germline trimming cut 3 bases from V and 3 bases from J; bases unmatched to any gene: 2. CDR3 length: 15 amino acids. CDR3 in amino acids: CASSDRTSGYNEQFF. The CDR3, as DNA: TGCGCCAGCAGTGACCGGACTAGCGGCTACAATGAGCAGTTCTTC.

The gene calls are TRBV5-1 and TRBJ1-4; the D is unclear. The CDR3 extends over 12 amino acids. CDR1 is SGHRS, CDR2 YFSETQ, per germline. Trimming pared 5 bases from V and 7 bases from J, leaving 9 bases between. CDR3 residues: CASSIQGEKLFF. The CDR3 DNA reads TGCGCCAGCAGTATTCAAGGTGAAAAACTGTTTTTT.

The V call is TRBV5-1, the J call TRBJ1-3; 7 nucleotides align to TRBD1. The CDR3 runs 16 residues. The germline V gene has CDR1 SGHRS and CDR2 YFSETQ. V was pared by 4 bases and J by 2 bases, with 9 bases of the junction left unmatched. The CDR3 spells CASSDGETGTGNTIYF. For the CDR3, the DNA is TGCGCCAGCAGCGACGGAGAGACAGGGACTGGAAACACCATATATTTT. The full variable domain, completed using reference TRBV5-1 and TRBJ1-3, is KAGVTQTPRYLIKTRGQQVTLSCSPISGHRSVSWYQQTPGQGLQFLFEYFSETQRNKGNFPGRFSGRQFSNSRSEMNVSTLELGDSALYLCASSDGETGTGNTIYFGEGSWLTVV.

The gene calls are TRBV2 and TRBJ2-1; no definite D call. Trimming removed 3 bases from V and 8 bases from J, with 17 bases in between. This CDR3 is 15 amino acids long. The germline V gene encodes CDR1 SNHLY and CDR2 FYNNEI. CDR3 sequence: CASSENEKGPDEQFF. The CDR3 region has the DNA TGTGCCAGCAGTGAGAATGAGAAGGGTCCGGATGAGCAGTTCTTC.

The chain carries TRBV4-1 and TRBJ2-5, with no clear D. From germline, CDR1 is MGHRA and CDR2 YSYEKL. V was cut by 1 base and J by 5 bases, with 14 bases left in between. There are 15 residues in the CDR3. This chain's CDR3 is CASSQGAQLLETQYF. DNA for the CDR3: TGCGCCAGCAGCCAAGGTGCCCAGTTATTGGAGACCCAGTACTTC.

The chain employs TRBV5-6 and TRBJ1-6; tentative D call: TRBD1 (5 bases). This CDR3 has 17 amino acids. Germline V gives CDR1 SGHDT, CDR2 YYEEEE. Trimming took 6 bases from V and 0 from J, leaving 16 bases between them. This CDR3 is CASNRWGTGSYNSPLHF. DNA of the CDR3: TGTGCCAGCAACCGTTGGGGGACGGGCTCCTATAATTCACCCCTCCACTTT. Filled out from reference TRBV5-6 and TRBJ1-6, the complete variable domain reads DAGVTQSPTHLIKTRGQQVTLRCSPKSGHDTVSWYQQALGQGPQFIFQYYEEEERQRGNFPDRFSGHQFPNYSSELNVNALLLGDSALYLCASNRWGTGSYNSPLHFGNGTRLTVT.

This chain joins TRBV5-1 and TRBJ1-2; D may be TRBD1 (5 bases). CDR3 length equals 15 residues. V lost 2 bases and J 8 bases, leaving 19 bases between the germline ends. Looked up from germline, CDR1 is SGHRS and CDR2 is YFSETQ. The CDR3 spells CASSLSDAGVGGYTF. For the CDR3, the DNA is TGCGCCAGCAGCTTAAGTGACGCGGGGGTGGGAGGCTACACCTTC.

This clone was recorded only once. Other nucleotide sequences in the sample specify the same CDR3. The V and J genes are TRBV2 and TRBJ2-3; D gene unclear. CDR1 and CDR2 (germline): SNHLY, FYNNEI. V was clipped by 7 bases and J by 4 bases, with 6 bases between them. This CDR3 is built from 11 residues. Here the CDR3 DNA reads TGTGCCAGCACTTCCGCAGATACGCAGTATTTT. Translating it yields CASTSADTQYF.

The gene calls are TRBV7-2 and TRBJ2-3; TRBD1 matches 10 bases. Germline values: CDR1 SGHTA, CDR2 FQGNSA. V lost 5 bases to trimming and J lost 3 bases; unmatched junction nucleotides: 5. The length of the CDR3 is 15 residues. This CDR3 is CASSRGDRGTDTQYF. The DNA of the CDR3 is TGTGCCAGCAGCCGCGGGGACAGGGGTACAGATACGCAGTATTTT.

The rearrangement uses TRBV7-2 and TRBJ2-7, with 16 nucleotides matching TRBD2. Trimming took 4 bases from V and 6 from J; bases not matched to a gene: 6. The germline V gene encodes CDR1 SGHTA and CDR2 FQGNSA. CDR3 length: 16 residues. The CDR3 coding sequence is TGTGCCAGCAGCTCCTCCGGGACTAGCGGGAGGGTCGAGCAGTACTTC. Protein sequence: CASSSSGTSGRVEQYF.

The chain combines TRBV13 with TRBJ2-2; TRBD2 matches at 9 bases. The V gene's germline CDR1 is PRHDT and CDR2 FYEKMQ (reference sequence). J lost 5 bases, V lost 1 base, and 5 bases had no gene match. This CDR3 contains 16 residues. DNA for the CDR3: TGTGCCAGCAGCTTAGTTAGCGGGAGTGCAACCGGGGAGCTGTTTTTT. Residues: CASSLVSGSATGELFF.

V usage is TRBV5-6 and J usage is TRBJ2-1; 9 bases fit TRBD2. V shed 0 bases and J 5 bases; nucleotides not matched to a gene: 6. The CDR3 is 16 amino acids. The germline V gene encodes CDR1 SGHDT and CDR2 YYEEEE. CDR3 region: CASSLAGTSRNNEQFF. The CDR3 DNA reads as TGTGCCAGCAGCTTGGCCGGGACTAGCCGAAACAATGAGCAGTTCTTC.

The chain carries TRBV11-2 and TRBJ2-2; 10 bases map to TRBD2. Germline trimming cut 5 bases from V and 2 bases from J; bases unmatched to any gene: 5. The V gene's germline CDR1 is SGHAT and CDR2 FQNNGV. CDR3 length equals 16 residues. DNA for the CDR3: TGTGCCAGCAGCATCACTAGCGGGGTAAACACCGGGGAGCTGTTTTTT. It translates to CASSITSGVNTGELFF.

The chain combines TRBV18 with TRBJ1-1, with a possible D match to TRBD1 (5 bases). The CDR3 is 14 amino acids. The V end was cut by 8 bases, the J end by 3 bases, with 16 bases between. Germline CDR1 KGHSH, CDR2 LQKENI. The CDR3, as DNA: TGTGCCAGCCTAGGCTGGGGGAGGGACACTGAAGCTTTCTTT. Its protein product is CASLGWGRDTEAFF. Full variable domain (rest looked up from reference TRBV18 and TRBJ1-1): NAGVMQNPRHLVRRRGQEARLRCSPMKGHSHVYWYRQLPEEGLKFMVYLQKENIIDESGMPKERFSAEFPKEGPSILRIQQVVRGDSAAYFCASLGWGRDTEAFFGQGTRLTVV.

The rearrangement uses TRBV4-3 and TRBJ2-7, with 9 bases fitting TRBD2. V lost 1 base and J lost 0; bases outside the gene matches: 13. Germline V gene lookup returns CDR1 LGHNA and CDR2 YSLEER. The CDR3 covers 19 residues. The chain's CDR3 is CASSQGGGPRGGDSYEQYF. The DNA for the CDR3 is TGCGCCAGCAGCCAAGGGGGCGGCCCGCGGGGGGGAGACTCCTACGAGCAGTACTTC.